A single sample is the source of the 14 T cell receptor beta chains below, sequenced in a study of CD8+ T cells in alopecia areata (dated by TCRdb to 2017 to 2018). The receptor library was made with the immunoSEQ multiplex PCR assay. To provide template for TCR sequencing, every sample had RNA extracted and reverse transcribed into cDNA. Drawn from immuneACCESS, this table holds only the in-frame rearrangements with V and J called that TCRdb kept. Clones are partly lost; checked studies trace under half to an unresolved V gene and leave the rest unexplained. The sample data list tens of thousands of clones, and 44% of these were observed just once. Jointly, the top ten make up roughly half of the sample. Sequenced input: NKG2D-low CD8+ T cells sorted from blood. According to the study, the label for this sample's cell subset or site signals: sorted CD8+ NKG2D-low blood T cells. These receptors all come from a human donor with alopecia areata.

The chain combines TRBV6-5 with TRBJ1-2; 7 bases line up with TRBD1. The CDR3 loop spans 12 amino acids. The germline CDR1 and CDR2 sequences are MNHEY and SVGAGI. J gave up 5 bases and V 4 bases, and 1 base lay outside the gene matches. The CDR3, as DNA: TGTGCCAGCAGTTCACAGGGGTATGGCTACACCTTC. This encodes CASSSQGYGYTF.

There are a few counts of this clone. V usage is TRBV19 and J usage is TRBJ1-1, with 8 bases aligning to TRBD1. V lost 5 bases to trimming and J lost 5 bases; unmatched junction nucleotides: 7. The germline V gene has CDR1 LNHDA and CDR2 SQIVND (reference sequence). The CDR3 loop spans 14 amino acids. The CDR3 nucleotides are TGTGCCAGTAGTCCTGGGACAGGCCAGACTGAAGCTTTCTTT. Translated: CASSPGTGQTEAFF. The complete variable domain, with remaining parts taken from reference TRBV19 and TRBJ1-1, reads DGGITQSPKYLFRKEGQNVTLSCEQNLNHDAMYWYRQDPGQGLRLIYYSQIVNDFQKGDIAEGYSVSREKKESFPLTVTSAQKNPTAFYLCASSPGTGQTEAFFGQGTRLTVV.

This rearrangement joins TRBV11-1 to TRBJ1-2; TRBD1 is a possible D gene (6 bases). The length of the CDR3 is 14 residues. The V end was cut by 3 bases, the J end by 0 bases, with 8 bases between. CDR1 and CDR2 (germline): SGHAT, FQDESV (reference sequence). Written as DNA, the CDR3 is TGTGCCAGCAGCTTCAGACAGGCTAACTATGGCTACACCTTC. Protein sequence: CASSFRQANYGYTF.

The rearrangement uses TRBV29-1 and TRBJ2-7; D unresolved. V lost 3 bases and J lost 3, with 6 bases in between. CDR1 is SQVTM and CDR2 is ANQGSEA in the germline V gene. This CDR3 spans 11 amino acids. CDR3 residues: CSVDTIYEQYF. Written as DNA, the CDR3 is TGCAGCGTTGACACAATCTACGAGCAGTACTTC.

This clone has only a few counts. The chain employs TRBV27 and TRBJ1-2; D unclear. Germline assignment: CDR1 MNHEY and CDR2 SMNVEV (reference sequence). The CDR3 sequence is 14 residues long. The V and J ends lost 5 bases and 6 bases respectively, with 16 bases between them. The CDR3 region is CASSIGVFGDGYTF. The CDR3 DNA is TGTGCCAGCAGTATCGGGGTTTTCGGCGATGGCTACACCTTC.

The V and J genes are TRBV2 and TRBJ2-4; D not resolved. The CDR3 has 12 amino acids. V was pared by 6 bases and J by 8 bases, with 11 bases between. The germline V gene has CDR1 SNHLY and CDR2 FYNNEI. In DNA, the CDR3 is TGTGCCAGCAGCCTTCCTTTGGACATTCAGTACTTC. It is translated as CASSLPLDIQYF. The full variable domain, completed using reference TRBV2 and TRBJ2-4, is EPEVTQTPSHQVTQMGQEVILRCVPISNHLYFYWYRQILGQKVEFLVSFYNNEISEKSEIFDDQFSVERPDGSNFTLKIRSTKLEDSAMYFCASSLPLDIQYFGAGTRLSVL.

The chain links TRBV27 to TRBJ1-1; D is uncertain. The V end lost 5 bases, the J end lost 9 bases, and 13 bases lay between the germline ends. The germline V gene has CDR1 MNHEY and CDR2 SMNVEV (reference sequence). The length of the CDR3 is 12 residues. CDR3: CASSTAGEKAFF. CDR3 DNA sequence: TGTGCCAGCAGTACAGCCGGGGAGAAAGCTTTCTTT.

V is TRBV7-9 and J is TRBJ2-3; the D call may be TRBD1 or TRBD2 (6 bases each). CDR1 and CDR2 (germline): SEHNR, FQNEAQ (reference sequence). CDR3 length equals 16 residues. V lost 5 bases, J lost 2 bases, and 17 bases lay in between. CDR3: CASSPPPGAFTDTQYF. In DNA, the CDR3 is TGTGCCAGCAGCCCACCTCCGGGGGCCTTCACAGATACGCAGTATTTT.

The chain has TRBV27 and TRBJ2-7, with 8 bases identical to TRBD2. The CDR3 runs to 14 residues. V trimming: 7 bases; J trimming: 6 bases; junction bases outside the gene matches: 11. Germline CDR1 is MNHEY and CDR2 is SMNVEV (reference sequence). This chain's CDR3 is CASTQSATSGEQYF. The CDR3 coding sequence is TGTGCCAGCACCCAGTCGGCCACTAGCGGCGAGCAGTACTTC.

The CDR3 spells CASSRGQGAHEQYF. The DNA for the CDR3 is TGTGCCAGCAGTCGGGGACAGGGGGCCCACGAGCAGTACTTC. V usage is TRBV28 and J usage is TRBJ2-7; 12 nucleotides match TRBD1. The CDR3 length is 14 residues. V lost 5 bases and J lost 5; bases outside the gene matches: 4. From germline, CDR1 is MDHEN and CDR2 SYDVKM.

The rearrangement links TRBV7-9 to TRBJ2-1; tentatively, D is TRBD1 (6 bases). CDR3 size: 15 residues. CDR1 and CDR2 from the germline V gene are SEHNR and FQNEAQ (reference sequence). The V end was cut by 2 bases, the J end by 6 bases, with 14 bases between. CDR3 residues: CASSLPFLQGNEQFF. As DNA, the CDR3 is TGTGCCAGCAGCTTACCCTTTCTACAGGGCAATGAGCAGTTCTTC.

CDR3 loop: CASSVVAGGPRETQYF. The DNA of the CDR3 is TGTGCCAGCAGCGTAGTCGCGGGAGGGCCTCGGGAGACCCAGTACTTC. The J gene is TRBJ2-5, the V gene TRBV9; 9 positions match TRBD2. The germline V gene encodes CDR1 SGDLS and CDR2 YYNGEE. The J segment lost 5 bases and the V segment lost 0 bases, leaving 8 bases of the junction unmatched. The CDR3 extends over 16 amino acids. Full variable domain (outside the CDR3, taken from reference TRBV9 and TRBJ2-5): DSGVTQTPKHLITATGQRVTLRCSPRSGDLSVYWYQQSLDQGLQFLIQYYNGEERAKGNILERFSAQQFPDLHSELNLSSLELGDSALYFCASSVVAGGPRETQYFGPGTRLLVL.

V usage is TRBV29-1 and J usage is TRBJ1-2, with 7 nucleotides matching TRBD1. CDR3 length: 13 amino acids. Losses at the gene ends were 6 bases for V and 0 bases for J; bases not matched to a gene: 4. Germline V lookup: CDR1 SQVTM, CDR2 ANQGSEA. CDR3 bases: TGCAGCGTCCTCAGGGGGGCTAACTATGGCTACACCTTC. Protein sequence: CSVLRGANYGYTF.

The J gene is TRBJ2-3, the V gene TRBV5-1; 7 nucleotides match TRBD1. The germline V gene has CDR1 SGHRS and CDR2 YFSETQ. The CDR3 is 14 residues long. V trimming: 4 bases; J trimming: 2 bases; junction bases outside the gene matches: 4. CDR3 nucleotide sequence: TGCGCCAGCAGCCACGGACAGGCCACAGATACGCAGTATTTT. This gives the protein CASSHGQATDTQYF.